The rows below give T cell receptor beta chains drawn from one sample of a study of CDR3 diversity in severe acne. MiXCR was run by TCRdb on the PCR reads, yielding one entry per CDR3 protein. The sample lists approximately 90,000 distinct CDR3 sequences, around 54% occurring once. The sample was blood. The receptors were sampled from a male donor with severe acne vulgaris. CDR3s include the opening cysteine and the closing phenylalanine or tryptophan. The D gene is left open where the match is weak. Clone size appears in some rows only: once, few, many, or a class for an expanded clone.

J gene: TRBJ2-7
clone size: NA
D gene: TRBD1
V gene: TRBV3-1
CDR3 DNA: TGTGCCAGCAGCCACTGGGACAGCTCCCCCTCCTACGAGCAGTACTTC
CDR3 protein: CASSHWDSSPSYEQYF

J gene: TRBJ1-5
clone size: NA
D gene: TRBD1
V gene: TRBV6-1
CDR3 DNA: TGTGCCAGCAACCCCAATTCCGGGACAGGGTATCAGCCCCAGCATTTT
CDR3 protein: CASNPNSGTGYQPQHF

J gene: TRBJ2-7
clone size: NA
D gene: TRBD2
V gene: TRBV11-2
CDR3 DNA: TGTGCCAGCAGCTTTCCTAGCGGATCCTACGAGCAGTACTTC
CDR3 protein: CASSFPSGSYEQYF

J gene: TRBJ2-2
clone size: NA
D gene: NA
V gene: TRBV4-1
CDR3 DNA: TGCGCCAGCAGCCAAGGCGGGGAGCTGTTTTTT
CDR3 protein: CASSQGGELFF

J gene: TRBJ2-5
clone size: once
D gene: NA
V gene: TRBV28
CDR3 DNA: TGTGCCAGCAGTTCTACCCCGGGGAGGCAAGGGACCCAGTACTTC
CDR3 protein: CASSSTPGRQGTQYF

J gene: TRBJ1-5
clone size: many
D gene: TRBD1
V gene: TRBV29-1
CDR3 DNA: TGCAGCGTTGAGGTGGATGGAACAGGGGGCAATCAGCCCCAGCATTTT
CDR3 protein: CSVEVDGTGGNQPQHF

J gene: TRBJ1-4
clone size: NA
D gene: TRBD1
V gene: TRBV19
CDR3 DNA: TGTGCCAGTAGGGTACAGGGGTATGAAAAACTGTTTTTT
CDR3 protein: CASRVQGYEKLFF

J gene: TRBJ2-6
clone size: NA
D gene: TRBD1
V gene: TRBV6-1
CDR3 DNA: TGTGCCAGCAAGAGGGCCGGGACAGTCCACGGGGCCAACGTCCTGACTTTC
CDR3 protein: CASKRAGTVHGANVLTF

J gene: TRBJ1-1
clone size: NA
D gene: TRBD1
V gene: TRBV6-6
CDR3 DNA: TGTGCCAGCAGTTTCGGACAGGACTTGATGAACACTGAAGCTTTCTTT
CDR3 protein: CASSFGQDLMNTEAFF

J gene: TRBJ2-1
clone size: many
D gene: NA
V gene: TRBV19
CDR3 DNA: TGTGCCAGTAGCCCAAGACCGGAGGCGCAGTTCTTC
CDR3 protein: CASSPRPEAQFF

J gene: TRBJ2-7
clone size: NA
D gene: TRBD1
V gene: TRBV25-1
CDR3 DNA: TGTGCCAGCTCACCGACAGACAGGGGCGGCTACGAGCAGTACTTC
CDR3 protein: CASSPTDRGGYEQYF

J gene: TRBJ1-1
clone size: NA
D gene: TRBD1
V gene: TRBV5-1
CDR3 DNA: TGCGCCAGCAGCTTGGCCCGACAGGGCGGCACTGAAGCTTTCTTT
CDR3 protein: CASSLARQGGTEAFF

J gene: TRBJ2-5
clone size: NA
D gene: TRBD2
V gene: TRBV5-4
CDR3 DNA: TGTGCCAGCAGCTTCTTCTACGGGAGGGTACTAGAGAGCCAGTACTTC
CDR3 protein: CASSFFYGRVLESQYF

J gene: TRBJ1-4
clone size: many
D gene: NA
V gene: TRBV25-1
CDR3 DNA: TGTGCCAGCAGTGATATAAGGGAAAAACTGTTTTTT
CDR3 protein: CASSDIREKLFF

J gene: TRBJ2-5
clone size: NA
D gene: TRBD1
V gene: TRBV24-1
CDR3 DNA: TGTGCCACCAGTGACCGTCAGGGGGCTGAGACCCAGTACTTC
CDR3 protein: CATSDRQGAETQYF

J gene: TRBJ2-5
clone size: few
D gene: NA
V gene: TRBV12-3/TRBV12-4
CDR3 DNA: TGTGCCAGCAGTTTCACAGGGATGCCGGAGACCCAGTACTTC
CDR3 protein: CASSFTGMPETQYF

J gene: TRBJ1-5
clone size: NA
D gene: NA
V gene: TRBV10-3
CDR3 DNA: TGTGCCATGAGACAGGAGGTAAATCAGCCCCAGCATTTT
CDR3 protein: CAMRQEVNQPQHF

J gene: TRBJ2-3
clone size: NA
D gene: TRBD1
V gene: TRBV15
CDR3 DNA: TGTGCCACCTCCAAGGGGGCAGGACACACAGATACGCAGTATTTT
CDR3 protein: CATSKGAGHTDTQYF

J gene: TRBJ2-7
clone size: NA
D gene: TRBD2
V gene: TRBV5-1
CDR3 DNA: TGCGCCAGCAGCCCCCATCAGCGGGAGGGCTTGAGGGAGCAGCACTTC
CDR3 protein: CASSPHQREGLREQHF

J gene: TRBJ2-5
clone size: few
D gene: TRBD2
V gene: TRBV9
CDR3 DNA: TGCGCCAGCACGGGGCGGGAGCTACAAGAGACCCAGTACTTC
CDR3 protein: CASTGRELQETQYF

J gene: TRBJ1-2
clone size: NA
D gene: NA
V gene: TRBV2
CDR3 DNA: TGTGCCAGTAGGGGGGACTATGGCTACACCTTC
CDR3 protein: CASRGDYGYTF

J gene: TRBJ1-1
clone size: many
D gene: TRBD1
V gene: TRBV6-1
CDR3 DNA: TGTGCCAGCAAAGGGACAGAGAACACTGAAGCTTTCTTT
CDR3 protein: CASKGTENTEAFF

J gene: TRBJ1-1
clone size: NA
D gene: TRBD1
V gene: TRBV9
CDR3 DNA: TGTGCCAGCAGCGTAAGTATGGGACAGACGTTGACTGAAGCTTTCTTT
CDR3 protein: CASSVSMGQTLTEAFF

J gene: TRBJ2-1
clone size: NA
D gene: NA
V gene: TRBV5-1
CDR3 DNA: TGCGCCAGCAGGCCTCAAGGTTGTCCTATATCCAATGAGCAGTTCTTC
CDR3 protein: CASRPQGCPISNEQFF

J gene: TRBJ1-3
clone size: NA
D gene: NA
V gene: TRBV7-9
CDR3 DNA: TGTGCCAGCAGCTTAGCGGGGGTTGTATCTGGAAACACCATATATTTT
CDR3 protein: CASSLAGVVSGNTIYF

J gene: TRBJ1-5
clone size: few
D gene: TRBD1
V gene: TRBV20-1
CDR3 DNA: TGCAGTGCTAGAGACGACAGGGGGGCTTATCAGCCCCAGCATTTT
CDR3 protein: CSARDDRGAYQPQHF

J gene: TRBJ1-3
clone size: NA
D gene: TRBD1
V gene: TRBV10-2
CDR3 DNA: TGCGCCAGCAGAGACTCAGGGGGCCGGCACACCATATATTTT
CDR3 protein: CASRDSGGRHTIYF

J gene: TRBJ1-2
clone size: many
D gene: NA
V gene: TRBV20-1
CDR3 DNA: TGCAGTGCTAGAGATCTGAAGGATCTGATGCGGGACGACTATGGCTACACCTTC
CDR3 protein: CSARDLKDLMRDDYGYTF

J gene: TRBJ2-3
clone size: NA
D gene: NA
V gene: TRBV2
CDR3 DNA: TGTGCCAGCAGTGTTGTTGGGTCTAGCACAGATACGCAGTATTTT
CDR3 protein: CASSVVGSSTDTQYF

J gene: TRBJ2-5
clone size: NA
D gene: NA
V gene: TRBV15
CDR3 DNA: TGTGCCACCAGCAGCTTAGGAGGGGCCCAGTACTTC
CDR3 protein: CATSSLGGAQYF

J gene: TRBJ1-3
clone size: many
D gene: TRBD1
V gene: TRBV25-1
CDR3 DNA: TGTGCCAGCACCCGACAGGGGACGGGTGGAAACACCATATATTTT
CDR3 protein: CASTRQGTGGNTIYF

J gene: TRBJ1-5
clone size: NA
D gene: TRBD1
V gene: TRBV25-1
CDR3 DNA: TGTGCCAGCAGTGGGTTAAGCAGGGGGCGAAATAGCAATCAGCCCCAGCATTTT
CDR3 protein: CASSGLSRGRNSNQPQHF

J gene: TRBJ2-7
clone size: many
D gene: NA
V gene: TRBV7-9
CDR3 DNA: TGTGCCAGCAGCTCGAACAGGGCCGAGCAGTACTTC
CDR3 protein: CASSSNRAEQYF

J gene: TRBJ2-7
clone size: many
D gene: NA
V gene: TRBV2
CDR3 DNA: TGTGCCAGCAGCGAAGCGGCTACCCACTACGAGCAGTACTTC
CDR3 protein: CASSEAATHYEQYF

J gene: TRBJ2-7
clone size: NA
D gene: TRBD2
V gene: TRBV29-1
CDR3 DNA: TGCAGCGTCTCAGCGGGAATGGTCTACGAGCAGTACTTC
CDR3 protein: CSVSAGMVYEQYF

J gene: TRBJ1-2
clone size: NA
D gene: NA
V gene: TRBV25-1
CDR3 DNA: TGTGCCAGCAGCGTATTCGGAGCCGACGGTACCTATGGCTACACCTTC
CDR3 protein: CASSVFGADGTYGYTF

J gene: TRBJ1-2
clone size: NA
D gene: NA
V gene: TRBV2
CDR3 DNA: TGTGCCAGTGTTGAGACATGGTATGGCTACACCTTC
CDR3 protein: CASVETWYGYTF

J gene: TRBJ1-4
clone size: many
D gene: TRBD1
V gene: TRBV7-9
CDR3 DNA: TGTGCCAGCAGCTCGACAGGGCAGGTGGATGAAAAACTGTTTTTT
CDR3 protein: CASSSTGQVDEKLFF

J gene: TRBJ2-2
clone size: NA
D gene: NA
V gene: TRBV19
CDR3 DNA: TGTGCCAGTAGTATAGGGTACACCGGGGAGCTGTTTTTT
CDR3 protein: CASSIGYTGELFF

J gene: TRBJ1-2
clone size: NA
D gene: TRBD1
V gene: TRBV2
CDR3 DNA: TGTGCCAGCAGTGAAGGATTGGGACAGGGAGGGGGCTACACCTTC
CDR3 protein: CASSEGLGQGGGYTF

J gene: TRBJ2-7
clone size: NA
D gene: TRBD1
V gene: TRBV24-1
CDR3 DNA: TGTGCCACCAGTGATCAAGGGACAGGGGGCATCGACGAGCAGTACTTC
CDR3 protein: CATSDQGTGGIDEQYF

J gene: TRBJ2-5
clone size: NA
D gene: TRBD1
V gene: TRBV2
CDR3 DNA: TGTGCCAGCATCCCAGGGACAGGGGAGCGAGAGACCCAGTACTTC
CDR3 protein: CASIPGTGERETQYF

J gene: TRBJ2-1
clone size: NA
D gene: NA
V gene: TRBV4-1
CDR3 DNA: TGCGCCAGCAGCCAAGTTTTGAACAATGAGCAGTTCTTC
CDR3 protein: CASSQVLNNEQFF

J gene: TRBJ1-2
clone size: many
D gene: NA
V gene: TRBV5-1
CDR3 DNA: TGCGCCAGCAGCTTGAACACCGGGACAAACTATGGCTACACCTTC
CDR3 protein: CASSLNTGTNYGYTF

J gene: TRBJ2-7
clone size: NA
D gene: NA
V gene: TRBV20-1
CDR3 DNA: TGCAGCAGGTCGGGGGAGGTCCACGAGCAGTACTTC
CDR3 protein: CSRSGEVHEQYF

J gene: TRBJ2-7
clone size: NA
D gene: TRBD1
V gene: TRBV28
CDR3 DNA: TGTGCCAGCAGCGACAGGGGCCACGAGCAGTACTTC
CDR3 protein: CASSDRGHEQYF

J gene: TRBJ1-5
clone size: many
D gene: TRBD1
V gene: TRBV7-9
CDR3 DNA: TGTGCCAGCAGCTTAGGGACAGGGACTTTGAGCAATCAGCCCCAGCATTTT
CDR3 protein: CASSLGTGTLSNQPQHF

J gene: TRBJ2-2
clone size: many
D gene: NA
V gene: TRBV7-8
CDR3 DNA: TGTGCCAGCAGCTTAGCGTGGGAGGCCACCGGGGAGCTGTTTTTT
CDR3 protein: CASSLAWEATGELFF

J gene: TRBJ2-5
clone size: NA
D gene: TRBD1
V gene: TRBV30
CDR3 DNA: TGTGCCTGGAGTTCGGGACAGCAAGAGACCCAGTACTTC
CDR3 protein: CAWSSGQQETQYF

J gene: TRBJ2-1
clone size: few
D gene: TRBD2
V gene: TRBV6-1
CDR3 DNA: TGTGCCAGCGCCCCCAATAGCGGGAGCTACAATGAGCAGTTCTTC
CDR3 protein: CASAPNSGSYNEQFF